Listed here is a single T cell receptor (beta chain). The data originate from a study of blood T cell repertoires in COVID-19. The wider study: The United States, Italy and Spain were the sources of the acute and convalescent COVID-19 samples.

In the original processing: Estimation of nucleated cell counts relied on the amplification of reference gene primers. Clones were sequenced by immunoSEQ multiplex PCR, and TCRdb holds only the in-frame ones, with some missing. V and J calls and clone size are given by that table; D and trimming were obtained from the DNA. The sample records 200,000 to 250,000 clones, roughly 84% being singletons. Germline lookup yields CDR1 MDHEN and CDR2 SYDVKM. CDR3 length: 15 amino acids. J was trimmed by 5 bases and V by 5 bases; bases with no gene match: 7. Sequencing was done on a sample of peripheral blood. The chain employs TRBV28 and TRBJ1-5; 9 nucleotides match TRBD1. This receptor was identified in a woman between 50 and 59 years old with acute or convalescent COVID-19. In DNA form, the CDR3 reads TGTGCCAGCAGTGTCGGGACAGGGATATATCAGCCCCAGCATTTT. The encoded protein is CASSVGTGIYQPQHF.